This TCR beta chain is drawn from a study of blood T cell repertoires in COVID-19. At the level of the study: Sample material is recorded as cDNA or gDNA derived from T cells, B-cell-depleted T cells, or PBMCs.

This clone came up a few times. The CDR3 loop spans 12 amino acids. Germline V gives CDR1 MGHDK, CDR2 SYGVNS. V was clipped by 6 bases and J by 3 bases; unmatched bases: 0. In the source study's methods: Estimated nucleated cell counts came from reference gene primer amplification. Libraries were prepared by immunoSEQ multiplex PCR; TCRdb keeps only in-frame clonotypes and omits some of them. V and J calls and clone size follow that table, whereas D and trimming were derived from the DNA. The sample lists some 40,000 clones, approximately 80% seen once, with 15% to 20% in the top ten. This receptor was taken from a man between 65 and 80 years old with acute or convalescent COVID-19. The chain couples TRBV25-1 to TRBJ1-2, with 8 bases aligning to TRBD1. Material: peripheral blood. The DNA for the CDR3 is TGTGCCAGCAGGACAGGGGACTATGGCTACACCTTC. This sequence encodes CASRTGDYGYTF.